The T cell receptor (beta chain) described here comes from a study of cytotoxic CD8 clonotypes in ibrutinib-treated CLL. Study-level information: Timing of response sample collection was a median approximately eleven months after treatment start, with a range of 6 to 36.

The assay was immunoSEQ multiplex PCR, and TCRdb's table has in-frame clones only and misses some. The sample records about 120,000 clones, about 58% being singletons. CDR3 length equals 14 residues. V dropped 5 bases and J dropped 4 bases, with 12 bases sitting between them. The germline V gene has CDR1 SQVTM and CDR2 ANQGSEA. The receptor was isolated from a human donor with chronic lymphocytic leukemia. The sequencing here drew on PBMCs, taken after 24 months of ibrutinib treatment. The chain joins TRBV29-1 to TRBJ2-6; D is undetermined. The CDR3 sequence: CSVFLSSGANVLTF. The CDR3 DNA reads TGCAGCGTTTTCCTGAGCTCGGGGGCCAACGTCCTGACTTTC.